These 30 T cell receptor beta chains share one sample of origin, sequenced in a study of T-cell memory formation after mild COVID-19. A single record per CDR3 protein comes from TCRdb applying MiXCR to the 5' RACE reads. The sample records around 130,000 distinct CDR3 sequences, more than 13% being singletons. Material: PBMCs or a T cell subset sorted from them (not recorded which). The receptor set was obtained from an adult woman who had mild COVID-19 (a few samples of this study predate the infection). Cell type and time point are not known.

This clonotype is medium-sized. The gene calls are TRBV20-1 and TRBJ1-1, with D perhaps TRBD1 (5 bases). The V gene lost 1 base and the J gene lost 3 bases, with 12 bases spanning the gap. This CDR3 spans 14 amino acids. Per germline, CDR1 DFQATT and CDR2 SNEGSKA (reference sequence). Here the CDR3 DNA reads TGCAGTGCTAGAGGAGAGGTGGGGGACACTGAAGCTTTCTTT. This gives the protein CSARGEVGDTEAFF.

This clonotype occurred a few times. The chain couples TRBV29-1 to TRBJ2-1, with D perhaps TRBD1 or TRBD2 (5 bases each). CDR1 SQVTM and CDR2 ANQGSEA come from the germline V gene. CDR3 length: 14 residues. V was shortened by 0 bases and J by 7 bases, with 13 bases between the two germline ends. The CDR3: CSVEDPLWGNEQFF. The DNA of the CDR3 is TGCAGCGTTGAAGACCCTTTATGGGGGAATGAGCAGTTCTTC.

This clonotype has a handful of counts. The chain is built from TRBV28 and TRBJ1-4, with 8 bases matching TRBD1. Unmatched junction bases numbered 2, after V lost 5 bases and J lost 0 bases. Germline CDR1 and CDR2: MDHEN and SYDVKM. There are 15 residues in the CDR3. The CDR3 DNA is TGTGCCAGCAGTCAGGGGGCTTCAACTAATGAAAAACTGTTTTTT. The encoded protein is CASSQGASTNEKLFF.

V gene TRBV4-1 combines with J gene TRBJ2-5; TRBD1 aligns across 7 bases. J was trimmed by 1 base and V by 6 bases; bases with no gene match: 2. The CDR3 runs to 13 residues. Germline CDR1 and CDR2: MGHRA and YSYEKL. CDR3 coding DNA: TGCGCCAGCAGGGGGACAGTCCAAGAGACCCAGTACTTC. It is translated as CASRGTVQETQYF.

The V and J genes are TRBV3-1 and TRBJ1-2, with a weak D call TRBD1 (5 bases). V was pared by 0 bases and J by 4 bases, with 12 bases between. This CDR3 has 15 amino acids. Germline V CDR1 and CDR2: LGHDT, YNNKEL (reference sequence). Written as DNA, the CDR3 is TGTGCCAGCAGCCAAGATAACAGGTTGCGCTATGGCTACACCTTC. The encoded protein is CASSQDNRLRYGYTF.

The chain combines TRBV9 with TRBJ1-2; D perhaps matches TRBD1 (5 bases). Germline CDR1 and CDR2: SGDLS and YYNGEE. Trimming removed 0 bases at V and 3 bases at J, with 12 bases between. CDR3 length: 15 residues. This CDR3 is CASSVDWGYHYGYTF. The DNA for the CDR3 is TGTGCCAGCAGCGTAGATTGGGGGTACCACTATGGCTACACCTTC.

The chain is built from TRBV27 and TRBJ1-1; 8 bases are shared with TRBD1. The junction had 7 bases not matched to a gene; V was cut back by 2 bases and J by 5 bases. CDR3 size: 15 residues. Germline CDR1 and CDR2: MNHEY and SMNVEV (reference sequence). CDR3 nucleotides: TGTGCCAGCAGTTTACGCGCAGGGGGCTGGACTGAAGCTTTCTTT. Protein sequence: CASSLRAGGWTEAFF.

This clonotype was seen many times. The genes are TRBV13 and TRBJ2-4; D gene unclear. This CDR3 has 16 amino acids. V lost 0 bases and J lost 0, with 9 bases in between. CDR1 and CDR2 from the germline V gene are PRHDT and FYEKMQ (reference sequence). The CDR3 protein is CASSLGFSLAKNIQYF. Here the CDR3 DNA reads TGTGCCAGCAGCTTAGGCTTTTCACTAGCCAAAAACATTCAGTACTTC.

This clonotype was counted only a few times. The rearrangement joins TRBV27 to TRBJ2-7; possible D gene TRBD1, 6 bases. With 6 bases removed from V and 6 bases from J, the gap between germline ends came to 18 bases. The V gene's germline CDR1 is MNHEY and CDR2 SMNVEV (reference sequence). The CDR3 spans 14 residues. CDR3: CASRSGVFLGEQYF. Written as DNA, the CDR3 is TGTGCCAGCAGATCAGGGGTTTTCCTTGGCGAGCAGTACTTC.

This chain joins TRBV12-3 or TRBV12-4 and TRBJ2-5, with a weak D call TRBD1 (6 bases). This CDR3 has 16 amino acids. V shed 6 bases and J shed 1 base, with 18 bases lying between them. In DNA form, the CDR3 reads TGTGCCAGCAGAGCGACTCCGGGACACAGCCAAGAGACCCAGTACTTC. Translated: CASRATPGHSQETQYF.

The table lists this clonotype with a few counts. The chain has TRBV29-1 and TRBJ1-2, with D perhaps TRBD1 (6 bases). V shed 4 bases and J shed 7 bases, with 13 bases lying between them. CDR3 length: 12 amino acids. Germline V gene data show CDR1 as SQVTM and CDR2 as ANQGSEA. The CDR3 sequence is CSVVVQGGGYTF. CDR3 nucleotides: TGCAGCGTTGTGGTACAGGGTGGTGGCTACACCTTC.

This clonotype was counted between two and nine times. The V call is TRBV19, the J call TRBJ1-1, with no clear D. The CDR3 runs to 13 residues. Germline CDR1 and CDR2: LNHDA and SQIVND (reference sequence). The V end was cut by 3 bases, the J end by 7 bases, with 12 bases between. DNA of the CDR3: TGTGCCAGTAGTATTACGGCAGGACTTGAAGCTTTCTTT. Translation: CASSITAGLEAFF.

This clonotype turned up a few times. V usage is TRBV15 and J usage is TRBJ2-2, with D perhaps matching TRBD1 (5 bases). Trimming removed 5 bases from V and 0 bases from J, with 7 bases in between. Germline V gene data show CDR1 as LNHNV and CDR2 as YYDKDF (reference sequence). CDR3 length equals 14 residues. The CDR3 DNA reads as TGTGCCACCAGCGACAGTTCGAACACCGGGGAGCTGTTTTTT. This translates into CATSDSSNTGELFF.

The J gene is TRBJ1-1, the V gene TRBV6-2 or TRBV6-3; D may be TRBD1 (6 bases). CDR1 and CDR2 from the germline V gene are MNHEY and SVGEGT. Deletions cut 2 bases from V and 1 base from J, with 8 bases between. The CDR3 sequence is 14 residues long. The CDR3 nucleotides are TGTGCCAGCAGTTACCTCAGGGGGAACACTGAAGCTTTCTTT. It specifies CASSYLRGNTEAFF.

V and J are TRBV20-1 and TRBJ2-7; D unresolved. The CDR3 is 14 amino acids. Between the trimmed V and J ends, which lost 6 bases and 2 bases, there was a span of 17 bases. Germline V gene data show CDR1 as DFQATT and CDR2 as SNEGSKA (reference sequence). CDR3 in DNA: TGCAGTGCCCATGGGCCTTCGGAGACCTACGAGCAGTACTTC. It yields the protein CSAHGPSETYEQYF.

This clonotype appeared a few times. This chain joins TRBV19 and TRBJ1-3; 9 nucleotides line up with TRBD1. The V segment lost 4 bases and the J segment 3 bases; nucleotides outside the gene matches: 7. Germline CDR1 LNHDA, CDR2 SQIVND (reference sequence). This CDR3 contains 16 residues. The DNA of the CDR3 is TGTGCCAGTAGTAGGGACAGGGTAGGAGGTGGAAACACCATATATTTT. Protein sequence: CASSRDRVGGGNTIYF.

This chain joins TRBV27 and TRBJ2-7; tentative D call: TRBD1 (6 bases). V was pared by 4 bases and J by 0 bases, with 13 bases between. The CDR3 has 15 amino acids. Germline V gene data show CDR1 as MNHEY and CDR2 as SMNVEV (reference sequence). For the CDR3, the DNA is TGTGCCAGCAGTTCGACAGGATCCCTCTCCTACGAGCAGTACTTC. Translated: CASSSTGSLSYEQYF.

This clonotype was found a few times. CDR3 bases: TGTGCCAGCAGCCAAGGATCTCGGCAGCTATACAATGAGCAGTTCTTC. Its translation is CASSQGSRQLYNEQFF. This chain links TRBV3-1 with TRBJ2-1; unclear D gene. The CDR3 covers 16 residues. Germline V gene data show CDR1 as LGHDT and CDR2 as YNNKEL (reference sequence). Trimming removed 1 base from V and 4 bases from J, with 14 bases in between.

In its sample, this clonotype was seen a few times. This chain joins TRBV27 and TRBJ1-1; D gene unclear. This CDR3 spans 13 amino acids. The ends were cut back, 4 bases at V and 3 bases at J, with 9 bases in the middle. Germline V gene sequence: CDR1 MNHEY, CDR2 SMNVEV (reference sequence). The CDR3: CASSSLQYTEAFF. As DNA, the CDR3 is TGTGCCAGCAGTTCGCTACAGTACACTGAAGCTTTCTTT.

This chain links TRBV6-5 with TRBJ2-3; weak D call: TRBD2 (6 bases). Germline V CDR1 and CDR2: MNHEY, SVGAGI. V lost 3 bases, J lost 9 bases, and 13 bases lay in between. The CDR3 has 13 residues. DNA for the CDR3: TGTGCCAGCAGTTATTCGGGGGTTAAGACGCAGTATTTT. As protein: CASSYSGVKTQYF.

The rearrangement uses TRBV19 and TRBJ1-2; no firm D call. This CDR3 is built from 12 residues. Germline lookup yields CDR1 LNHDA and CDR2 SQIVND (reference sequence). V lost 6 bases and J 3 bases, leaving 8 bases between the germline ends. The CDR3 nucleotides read TGTGCCAGTAGGACGGGGTACTATGGCTACACCTTC. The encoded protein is CASRTGYYGYTF.

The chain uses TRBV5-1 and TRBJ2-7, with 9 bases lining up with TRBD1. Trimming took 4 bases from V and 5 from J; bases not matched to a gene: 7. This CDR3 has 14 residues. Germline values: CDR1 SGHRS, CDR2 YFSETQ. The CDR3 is CASSIGQGLDEQYF. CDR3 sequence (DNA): TGCGCCAGCAGCATCGGACAGGGGCTCGACGAGCAGTACTTC.

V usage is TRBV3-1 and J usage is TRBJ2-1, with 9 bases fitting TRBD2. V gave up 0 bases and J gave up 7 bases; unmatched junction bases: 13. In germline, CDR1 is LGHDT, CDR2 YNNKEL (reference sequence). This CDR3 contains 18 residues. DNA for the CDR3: TGTGCCAGCAGCCAAGATGCTAATAGCGGGAGTGTTGGGAATGAGCAGTTCTTC. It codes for CASSQDANSGSVGNEQFF.

The CDR3 spells CASRSIGGRRETQYF. The CDR3 DNA is TGTGCCAGCAGATCGATCGGGGGTCGACGGGAGACCCAGTACTTC. The chain uses TRBV27 and TRBJ2-5; D is perhaps TRBD2 (6 bases). V was shortened by 6 bases and J by 5 bases, with 19 bases between the two germline ends. The germline V gene has CDR1 MNHEY and CDR2 SMNVEV (reference sequence). This CDR3 is built from 15 residues.

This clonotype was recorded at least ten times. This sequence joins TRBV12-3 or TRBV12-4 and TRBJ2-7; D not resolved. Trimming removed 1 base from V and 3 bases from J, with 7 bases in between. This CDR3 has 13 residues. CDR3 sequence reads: CASSLDPFYEQYF. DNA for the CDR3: TGTGCCAGCAGTTTAGACCCGTTCTACGAGCAGTACTTC.

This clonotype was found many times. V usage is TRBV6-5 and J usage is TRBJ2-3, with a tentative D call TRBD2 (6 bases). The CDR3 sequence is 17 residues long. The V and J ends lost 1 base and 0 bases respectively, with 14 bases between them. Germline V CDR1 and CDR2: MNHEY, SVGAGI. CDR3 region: CASSYLGTPTSTDTQYF. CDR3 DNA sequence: TGTGCCAGCAGTTACTTGGGGACTCCAACTAGCACAGATACGCAGTATTTT.

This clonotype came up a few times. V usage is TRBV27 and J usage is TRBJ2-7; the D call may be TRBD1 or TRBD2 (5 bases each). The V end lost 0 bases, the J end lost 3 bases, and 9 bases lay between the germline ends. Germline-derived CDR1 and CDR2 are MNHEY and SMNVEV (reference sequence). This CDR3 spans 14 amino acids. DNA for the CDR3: TGTGCCAGCAGTTTATCGAATGGGGGCTACGAGCAGTACTTC. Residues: CASSLSNGGYEQYF.

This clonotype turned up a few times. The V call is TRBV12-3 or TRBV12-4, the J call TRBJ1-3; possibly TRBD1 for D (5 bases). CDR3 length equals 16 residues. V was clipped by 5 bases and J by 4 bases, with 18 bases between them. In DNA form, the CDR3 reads TGTGCCAGCAGTAGAACTGGGACCTCCGCGGGAAACACCATATATTTT. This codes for CASSRTGTSAGNTIYF.

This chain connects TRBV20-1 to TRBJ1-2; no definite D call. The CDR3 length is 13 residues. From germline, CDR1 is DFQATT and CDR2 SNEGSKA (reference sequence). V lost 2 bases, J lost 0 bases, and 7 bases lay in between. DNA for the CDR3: TGCAGTGCTAGACAGGTGTCTAACTATGGCTACACCTTC. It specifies CSARQVSNYGYTF.

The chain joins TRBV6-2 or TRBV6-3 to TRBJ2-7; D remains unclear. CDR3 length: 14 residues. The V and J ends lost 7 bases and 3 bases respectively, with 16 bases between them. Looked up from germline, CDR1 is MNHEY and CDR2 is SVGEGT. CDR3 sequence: CASNPRPTHYEQYF. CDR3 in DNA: TGTGCCAGCAATCCGCGCCCGACACACTACGAGCAGTACTTC.